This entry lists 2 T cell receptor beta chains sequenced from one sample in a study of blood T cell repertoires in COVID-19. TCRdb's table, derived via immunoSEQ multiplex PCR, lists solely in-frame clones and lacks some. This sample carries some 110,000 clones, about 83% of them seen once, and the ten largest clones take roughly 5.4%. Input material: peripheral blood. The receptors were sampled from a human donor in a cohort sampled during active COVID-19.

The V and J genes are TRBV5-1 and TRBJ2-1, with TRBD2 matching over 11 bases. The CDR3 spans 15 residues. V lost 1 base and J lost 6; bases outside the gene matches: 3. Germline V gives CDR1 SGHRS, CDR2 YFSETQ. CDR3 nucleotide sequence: TGCGCCAGCAGCTTGACTAGCGGGAGCTTCAATGAGCAGTTCTTC. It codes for CASSLTSGSFNEQFF.

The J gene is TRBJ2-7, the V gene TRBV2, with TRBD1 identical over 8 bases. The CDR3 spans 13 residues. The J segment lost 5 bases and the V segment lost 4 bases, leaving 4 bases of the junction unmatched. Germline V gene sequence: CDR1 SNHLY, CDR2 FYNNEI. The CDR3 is CASSARGRDEQYF. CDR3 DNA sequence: TGTGCCAGCAGTGCCAGGGGGCGGGACGAGCAGTACTTC.